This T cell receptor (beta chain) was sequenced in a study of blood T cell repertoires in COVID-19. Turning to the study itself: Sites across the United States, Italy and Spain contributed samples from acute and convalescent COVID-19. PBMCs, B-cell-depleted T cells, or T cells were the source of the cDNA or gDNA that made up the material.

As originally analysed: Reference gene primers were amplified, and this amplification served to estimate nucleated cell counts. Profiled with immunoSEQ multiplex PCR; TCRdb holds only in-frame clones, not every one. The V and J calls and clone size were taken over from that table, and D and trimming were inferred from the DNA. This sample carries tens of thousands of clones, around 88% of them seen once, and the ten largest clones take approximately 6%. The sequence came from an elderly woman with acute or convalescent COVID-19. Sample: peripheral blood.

DNA of the CDR3: TGTGCCAGCAGTGAAGTAGGGGGCAGAACTGAAGCTTTCTTT. Amino acid sequence: CASSEVGGRTEAFF. The chain carries TRBV2 and TRBJ1-1, with TRBD1 identical over 7 bases. Germline trimming cut 1 base from V and 5 bases from J; bases unmatched to any gene: 4. CDR3 length: 14 residues. Germline loops: CDR1 SNHLY, CDR2 FYNNEI.